This entry lists 15 T cell receptor beta chains sequenced from one sample in a study of T cell repertoires in cytomegalovirus infection. TCRdb passed the reads through MiXCR, listing each CDR3 protein once. This repertoire shows under 500,000 distinct CDR3 sequences, under 55% found once; its top ten account for 40% to 50%. These TCRs are of unknown antigen specificity. The sample in question was cultured PBMCs, obtained from culture after CMV antigen stimulation. The receptors derive from a human donor in good health (CMV status not recorded). Some clones in this sample may be carry-over from other donors' samples.

This clonotype was picked up a small number of times. The CDR3 DNA follows: TGTGCCAGCAGTGACGCCTCAATTTGGGAGACCCAGTACTTC. Translation: CASSDASIWETQYF. The rearrangement uses TRBV6-1 and TRBJ2-5; no reliable D call. Per the germline V gene, CDR1 is MNHNS and CDR2 is SASEGT. V gave up 3 bases and J gave up 5 bases, with 13 bases separating them. This CDR3 is 14 amino acids long.

This clonotype was detected a few times. J is TRBJ2-1 and V is TRBV9; 9 bases align to TRBD2. The ends lost 0 bases at V and 6 bases at J; junction bases unmatched: 7. CDR3 length: 16 residues. Germline-derived CDR1 and CDR2 are SGDLS and YYNGEE. The CDR3 region is CASSVVSSGTRNEQFF. For the CDR3, the DNA is TGTGCCAGCAGCGTAGTTTCTAGCGGGACTCGCAATGAGCAGTTCTTC. Together with reference TRBV9 and TRBJ2-1, the CDR3 gives the full variable domain: DSGVTQTPKHLITATGQRVTLRCSPRSGDLSVYWYQQSLDQGLQFLIQYYNGEERAKGNILERFSAQQFPDLHSELNLSSLELGDSALYFCASSVVSSGTRNEQFFGPGTRLTVL.

V usage is TRBV7-2 and J usage is TRBJ2-2; 8 positions agree with TRBD1. CDR3 length equals 16 residues. The trim removed 4 bases at V and 2 bases at J, leaving 6 bases unmatched. Germline loops: CDR1 SGHTA, CDR2 FQGNSA. The CDR3 loop reads CASSSRTGSNTGELFF. The CDR3 DNA reads TGTGCCAGCAGCTCACGGACAGGGAGTAACACCGGGGAGCTGTTTTTT.

The chain has TRBV7-6 and TRBJ2-3; D is possibly TRBD2 (6 bases). The CDR3 has 15 residues. Germline V gene sequence: CDR1 SGHVS, CDR2 FNYEAQ. V lost 3 bases and J lost 3, with 13 bases in between. The CDR3: CASSFAGSRTDTQYF. DNA of the CDR3: TGTGCCAGCAGCTTCGCGGGATCGAGGACAGATACGCAGTATTTT.

J is TRBJ2-3 and V is TRBV19; D is undetermined. The CDR3 loop spans 16 amino acids. Germline V gene data show CDR1 as LNHDA and CDR2 as SQIVND (reference sequence). The V end lost 3 bases, the J end lost 0 bases, and 13 bases lay between the germline ends. CDR3 region: CASSIGPVPSTDTQYF. CDR3 nucleotide sequence: TGTGCCAGTAGTATCGGCCCAGTACCTAGCACAGATACGCAGTATTTT.

V is TRBV28 and J is TRBJ1-3; D may be TRBD1 (6 bases). CDR1 and CDR2 from the germline V gene are MDHEN and SYDVKM. Trimming shortened V by 5 bases and J by 0 bases, and 14 bases separated the two germline ends. The CDR3 is 16 residues long. The CDR3 nucleotides read TGTGCCAGCAGTCCGGCAGGGGTGCGCTCTGGAAACACCATATATTTT. Its translation: CASSPAGVRSGNTIYF.

This clonotype came up once. The V call is TRBV10-3, the J call TRBJ2-5, with TRBD2 matching 7 bases. The CDR3 spans 14 residues. The V gene's germline CDR1 is ENHRY and CDR2 SYGVKD. J lost 1 base, V lost 6 bases, and 5 bases had no gene match. The CDR3 loop is CAIRETSSQETQYF. DNA for the CDR3: TGTGCCATCAGGGAGACTAGCTCCCAAGAGACCCAGTACTTC.

This clonotype was recorded a few times. The gene calls are TRBV12-3 or TRBV12-4 and TRBJ2-4, with TRBD1 identical over 10 bases. This CDR3 is 15 amino acids long. The trim removed 6 bases at V and 8 bases at J, leaving 10 bases unmatched. CDR3 protein: CASSRRQGALHIQYF. CDR3 sequence (DNA): TGTGCCAGCAGCCGCCGACAGGGGGCGCTACACATTCAGTACTTC.

The CDR3 coding sequence is TGTGCCAGCAGCTCAGGACTAGCGGGAGGATACGATACGCAGTATTTT. Its protein is CASSSGLAGGYDTQYF. The chain uses TRBV7-2 and TRBJ2-3; TRBD2 matches 14 bases. The CDR3 runs 16 residues. Trimming took 4 bases from V and 6 from J; bases not matched to a gene: 6. Germline CDR1 SGHTA, CDR2 FQGNSA.

This clonotype was observed a few times. This chain uses TRBV5-6 with TRBJ2-3; D not resolved. The CDR3 is made up of 12 amino acids. Germline assignment: CDR1 SGHDT and CDR2 YYEEEE. V dropped 4 bases and J dropped 8 bases, with 11 bases sitting between them. CDR3: CASSRSMGTQYF. Written as DNA, the CDR3 is TGTGCCAGCAGCCGTAGCATGGGTACGCAGTATTTT.

This clonotype has just a few counts. The CDR3: CASSLLAGGLNTGELFF. The CDR3 DNA reads TGCGCCAGCAGCCTACTAGCGGGAGGACTGAACACCGGGGAGCTGTTTTTT. The chain uses TRBV4-3 and TRBJ2-2; 12 nucleotides agree with TRBD2. The germline V gene encodes CDR1 LGHNA and CDR2 YSLEER. V shed 4 bases and J 1 base; nucleotides not matched to a gene: 4. The CDR3 totals 17 residues.

The rearrangement links TRBV12-3 or TRBV12-4 to TRBJ1-1, with 9 bases identical to TRBD1. The CDR3 has 13 residues. V was clipped by 6 bases and J by 5 bases; unmatched bases: 4. The CDR3 DNA is TGTGCCAGCAGGTTGACAGGGGGAACTGAAGCTTTCTTT. Its translation: CASRLTGGTEAFF.

J is TRBJ1-2 and V is TRBV7-2, with D possibly matching TRBD1 (5 bases). The CDR3 covers 14 residues. The germline V gene encodes CDR1 SGHTA and CDR2 FQGNSA. The V end lost 1 base, the J end lost 3 bases, and 9 bases lay between the germline ends. CDR3 DNA: TGTGCCAGCAGCTTAGGTGGCAGGGACTATGGCTACACCTTC. It encodes CASSLGGRDYGYTF.

The chain joins TRBV7-2 to TRBJ2-5; 8 bases are shared with TRBD2. The CDR3 runs to 16 residues. Germline V gene lookup returns CDR1 SGHTA and CDR2 FQGNSA. V shed 3 bases and J 5 bases; nucleotides not matched to a gene: 11. The CDR3 DNA reads TGTGCCAGCAGCTTGGCTGCGGGACTAGGGGGGGAGACCCAGTACTTC. This translates into CASSLAAGLGGETQYF.

This clonotype showed up just once. The J gene is TRBJ2-3, the V gene TRBV15, with D tentatively TRBD2 (5 bases). V gave up 3 bases and J gave up 0 bases, with 19 bases separating them. Germline V gene lookup returns CDR1 LNHNV and CDR2 YYDKDF (reference sequence). This CDR3 spans 18 amino acids. The CDR3 sequence: CATSRSSGRNPSTDTQYF. As DNA, the CDR3 is TGTGCCACCAGCAGGTCCAGCGGAAGGAATCCTAGCACAGATACGCAGTATTTT.